Following are 8 T cell receptor beta chains from one sample sequenced in a study of hypomethylating agent response in myelodysplastic syndrome. Measured with immunoSEQ multiplex PCR; TCRdb has only the in-frame clones, and not every one. This sample carries 2,000 or so clones, around four fifths of them seen once, and the ten largest clones take around a sixth. The source was bone marrow, collected before or after starting hypomethylating agent treatment for myelodysplastic syndrome (not recorded which). All receptors derive from a human donor with myelodysplastic syndrome.

J is TRBJ2-1 and V is TRBV9; D might be TRBD2 (5 bases). The CDR3 totals 14 residues. CDR1 is SGDLS and CDR2 is YYNGEE in the germline V gene. V shed 3 bases and J shed 0 bases, with 7 bases lying between them. The CDR3 reads CASSGESSYNEQFF. The CDR3 DNA sequence: TGTGCCAGCAGCGGGGAGAGCTCCTACAATGAGCAGTTCTTC. The whole variable domain, filled in from reference TRBV9 and TRBJ2-1, reads DSGVTQTPKHLITATGQRVTLRCSPRSGDLSVYWYQQSLDQGLQFLIQYYNGEERAKGNILERFSAQQFPDLHSELNLSSLELGDSALYFCASSGESSYNEQFFGPGTRLTVL.

This clone has only a few counts. This chain connects TRBV29-1 to TRBJ1-3; 7 positions agree with TRBD1. This CDR3 spans 17 amino acids. Germline values: CDR1 SQVTM, CDR2 ANQGSEA. Trimming took 0 bases from V and 1 from J; bases not matched to a gene: 9. This CDR3 is CSVEDPGTATSGNTIYF. The CDR3 DNA reads TGCAGCGTTGAAGATCCCGGGACAGCTACATCTGGAAACACCATATATTTT.

The chain joins TRBV6-4 to TRBJ1-6, with unresolved D. Germline V lookup: CDR1 MRHNA, CDR2 SNTAGT. CDR3 length: 14 amino acids. V lost 0 bases and J lost 9, with 9 bases in between. This CDR3 reads CASSDSISSSPLHF. CDR3 bases: TGTGCCAGCAGTGACTCCATAAGTAGTTCACCCCTCCACTTT.

This clone was found a few times. The V gene is TRBV9, the J gene TRBJ2-3; 9 bases are shared with TRBD2. CDR1 is SGDLS and CDR2 is YYNGEE in the germline V gene. CDR3 size: 18 residues. After removal of 3 bases from V and 5 bases from J, the junction contained 16 bases not matched to a gene. The CDR3, as DNA: TGTGCCAGCAGCGACCTGCTAAGCGGGGGGCCAAACGGAGATACGCAGTATTTT. Translating it yields CASSDLLSGGPNGDTQYF.

The chain carries TRBV5-1 and TRBJ1-2; tentatively, D is TRBD1 (5 bases). V was trimmed by 0 bases and J by 3 bases, leaving 12 bases between them. The germline V gene has CDR1 SGHRS and CDR2 YFSETQ. The CDR3 contains 15 residues. CDR3 sequence (DNA): TGCGCCAGCAGCTTGGACAGGTCAGGGTACTATGGCTACACCTTC. Its translation is CASSLDRSGYYGYTF.

The chain combines TRBV7-2 with TRBJ2-1; 7 bases map to TRBD2. CDR1 SGHTA and CDR2 FQGNSA come from the germline V gene. J lost 8 bases, V lost 3 bases, and 10 bases had no gene match. The CDR3 has 15 residues. The CDR3 protein is CASSLGPGRGDEQFF. The CDR3 DNA is TGTGCCAGCAGCTTGGGCCCAGGGAGGGGCGATGAGCAGTTCTTC. The full variable domain, its missing parts supplied by reference TRBV7-2 and TRBJ2-1, is GAGVSQSPSNKVTEKGKDVELRCDPISGHTALYWYRQSLGQGLEFLIYFQGNSAPDKSGLPSDRFSAERTGGSVSTLTIQRTQQEDSAVYLCASSLGPGRGDEQFFGPGTRLTVL.

The chain is built from TRBV6-1 and TRBJ2-2; no clear D. V was trimmed by 3 bases and J by 4 bases, leaving 12 bases between them. The CDR3 is 15 residues long. Germline assignment: CDR1 MNHNS and CDR2 SASEGT. CDR3 sequence (DNA): TGTGCCAGCAGTGATGGCAGCAGTATCACCGGGGAGCTGTTTTTT. Translated, it gives CASSDGSSITGELFF.

The CDR3 nucleotides read TGTGCCAGCAGCCCCACAGGGTCTCTGAGCAATGAGCAGTTCTTC. Translating it yields CASSPTGSLSNEQFF. The chain links TRBV6-6 to TRBJ2-1; possible D gene TRBD1, 6 bases. V lost 6 bases, J lost 6 bases, and 18 bases lay in between. Germline CDR1 reads MNHNY; CDR2 reads SVGAGI (reference sequence). CDR3 length equals 15 residues.